One and the same sample provided the 3 T cell receptor beta chains below, sequenced in a study of Ad26.COV2.S vaccination and SARS-CoV-2 variants. The treatment is: 15 to 20 received Ad26.COV2.S at low or high dose, single or two shots; several received placebo; per-sample allocation not given. After the first vaccine or placebo injection, samples were drawn on day 63. Here immunoSEQ multiplex PCR was the method, and the copy in TCRdb shows in-frame clones only, minus some. Of around 300,000 clones in the sample, 75% to 90% were seen once. Sequencing used peripheral blood, obtained in a trial of Ad26.COV2.S vaccine versus placebo. The receptor set was obtained from a person between 18 and 65 years old who received the Ad26.COV2.S COVID-19 vaccine or a placebo.

The table lists this clone with a count of one. The chain has TRBV12-3 or TRBV12-4 and TRBJ2-1; D is uncertain. The V end was cut by 3 bases, the J end by 12 bases, with 9 bases between. The CDR3 is made up of 11 amino acids. CDR3 nucleotide sequence: TGTGCCAGCAGTTTTCTGGACGGGCAGTTCTTC. Encoded protein: CASSFLDGQFF.

To note about this clone: Other DNA sequences in the same sample also yield this CDR3. The chain carries TRBV5-8 and TRBJ2-7, with D unclear. This CDR3 is 11 amino acids long. Between the trimmed V and J ends, which lost 5 bases and 4 bases, there was a span of 7 bases. In germline, CDR1 is SGHTS, CDR2 YDEGEE. CDR3 sequence: CASSLRYEQYF. CDR3 coding DNA: TGTGCCAGCAGTCTTCGGTACGAGCAGTACTTC.

The V call is TRBV21-1, the J call TRBJ2-1; TRBD2, as called in the table, went unchecked against the DNA. TRBV21-1 is a pseudogene locus. The CDR3 loop spans 17 amino acids. CDR3 sequence reads: CASRGLAVSSSYNEQFF. CDR3 coding DNA: TGTGCCAGCAGAGGACTAGCGGTTTCGAGCTCCTACAATGAGCAGTTCTTC.